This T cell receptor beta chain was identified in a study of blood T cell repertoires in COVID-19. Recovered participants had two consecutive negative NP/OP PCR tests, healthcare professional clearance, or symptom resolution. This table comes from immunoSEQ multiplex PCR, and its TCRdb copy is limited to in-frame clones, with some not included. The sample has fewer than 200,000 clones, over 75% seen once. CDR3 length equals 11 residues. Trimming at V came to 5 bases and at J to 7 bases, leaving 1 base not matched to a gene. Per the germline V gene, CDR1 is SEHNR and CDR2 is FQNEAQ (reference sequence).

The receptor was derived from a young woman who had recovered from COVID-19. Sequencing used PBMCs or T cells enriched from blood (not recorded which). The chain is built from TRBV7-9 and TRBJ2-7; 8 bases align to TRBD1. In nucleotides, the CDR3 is TGTGCCAGCAGCCGACAGGGGGAGCAGTACTTC. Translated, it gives CASSRQGEQYF. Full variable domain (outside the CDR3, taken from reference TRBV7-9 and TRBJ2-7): DTGVSQNPRHKITKRGQNVTFRCDPISEHNRLYWYRQTLGQGPEFLTYFQNEAQLEKSRLLSDRFSAERPKGSFSTLEIQRTEQGDSAMYLCASSRQGEQYFGPGTRLTVT.